Reported below is one TCR beta chain. One end of the junction varies from germline; a read error may be responsible. TCRdb keeps only in-frame clones here, not all; method: immunoSEQ multiplex PCR. The top ten clones hold 8% to 11% of a sample with 90,000 to 100,000 clones, approximately 81% of them seen once. The entry originates in a study of control samples from healthy donors and cancer patients. The germline V gene has CDR1 SGHNT and CDR2 YYREEE (reference sequence). The CDR3 is made up of 16 amino acids. The chain is built from TRBV5-4 and TRBJ1-2, with 10 nucleotides matching TRBD1. The sequenced sample consisted of blood. The clonotype originates from a woman aged 25-40 years in good health. The CDR3, as DNA: TGTGCCAGCAGCTCGCCGGGACAGGGGACGCACTACGGCTACACCTTC. Amino acids: CASSSPGQGTHYGYTF.